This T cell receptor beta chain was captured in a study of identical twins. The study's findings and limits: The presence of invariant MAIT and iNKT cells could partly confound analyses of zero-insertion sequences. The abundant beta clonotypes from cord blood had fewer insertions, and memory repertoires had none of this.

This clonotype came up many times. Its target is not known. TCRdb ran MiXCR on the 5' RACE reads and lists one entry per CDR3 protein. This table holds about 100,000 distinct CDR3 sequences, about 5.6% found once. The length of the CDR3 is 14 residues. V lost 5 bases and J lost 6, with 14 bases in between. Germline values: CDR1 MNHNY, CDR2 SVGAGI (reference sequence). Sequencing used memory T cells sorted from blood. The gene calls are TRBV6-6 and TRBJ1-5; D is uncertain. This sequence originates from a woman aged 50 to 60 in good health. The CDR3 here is CASSAFAVGQPQHF. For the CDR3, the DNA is TGTGCCAGCAGTGCCTTTGCGGTTGGTCAGCCCCAGCATTTT.